Listed here are 24 T cell receptor beta chains from one sample, sequenced in a study of T cell responses to AZD1222 COVID-19 vaccine. Method: immunoSEQ multiplex PCR; TCRdb's copy keeps in-frame clones and lacks some. In the table there are fewer than 120,000 clones, 80% to 95% of which are singletons. The sample here was peripheral blood, taken 28 days after the second AZD1222 dose. All receptors come from an adult who received the AZD1222 COVID-19 vaccine.

J is TRBJ2-5 and V is TRBV9; 7 nucleotides align to TRBD1. Trimming at V came to 0 bases and at J to 13 bases, leaving 12 bases not matched to a gene. There are 14 residues in the CDR3. Germline V gene sequence: CDR1 SGDLS, CDR2 YYNGEE. CDR3 loop: CASSVVGQLVMWYF. In DNA form, the CDR3 reads TGTGCCAGCAGCGTAGTGGGACAGCTAGTAATGTGGTACTTC.

This clone has only a few counts. The chain uses TRBV6-1 and TRBJ1-2; D unresolved. Per the germline V gene, CDR1 is MNHNS and CDR2 is SASEGT. Trimming left V 0 bases short and J 7 bases short, with 15 bases between. CDR3 size: 15 residues. The DNA of the CDR3 is TGTGCCAGCAGTGAAGCTGCCAGGACGAAGACTGGCTACACCTTC. It encodes CASSEAARTKTGYTF.

The chain recombines TRBV12-5 with TRBJ2-1, with TRBD1 as a possible D gene (6 bases). The CDR3 runs to 15 residues. The ends were cut back, 0 bases at V and 6 bases at J, with 12 bases in the middle. Germline CDR1 and CDR2: LGHNT and FRNRAP. CDR3 residues: CASGLVGQPFNEQFF. As DNA, the CDR3 is TGTGCTAGTGGTTTGGTCGGACAGCCGTTCAATGAGCAGTTCTTC.

The J gene is TRBJ2-2, the V gene TRBV5-4; D could derive from TRBD1 or TRBD2 (6 bases each). V was trimmed by 6 bases and J by 3 bases, leaving 18 bases between them. The CDR3 is 16 amino acids. Per the germline V gene, CDR1 is SGHNT and CDR2 is YYREEE (reference sequence). The CDR3, as DNA: TGTGCCAGCAACTCGGCCGAGAGGGGGGACACCGGGGAGCTGTTTTTT. Protein: CASNSAERGDTGELFF. Combining the CDR3 with reference TRBV5-4 and TRBJ2-2 gives the whole variable domain ETGVTQSPTHLIKTRGQQVTLRCSSQSGHNTVSWYQQALGQGPQFIFQYYREEENGRGNFPPRFSGLQFPNYSSELNVNALELDDSALYLCASNSAERGDTGELFFGEGSRLTVL.

This chain links TRBV5-1 with TRBJ2-3; a possible D gene is TRBD2 (5 bases). The germline gives CDR1 SGHRS, CDR2 YFSETQ. The V and J ends lost 2 bases and 6 bases respectively, with 7 bases between them. The CDR3 runs to 12 residues. The CDR3 sequence is CASSLGLDTQYF. The CDR3 region has the DNA TGCGCCAGCAGCTTAGGACTGGATACGCAGTATTTT.

V is TRBV5-4 and J is TRBJ1-2; weak D call: TRBD1 (5 bases). V shed 4 bases and J shed 3 bases, with 13 bases lying between them. CDR1 is SGHNT, CDR2 YYREEE, per germline (reference sequence). The CDR3 spans 14 residues. This chain's CDR3 is CASSPTGSYYGYTF. The CDR3 bases are TGTGCCAGCAGCCCCACAGGATCCTACTATGGCTACACCTTC. The full variable domain, in which reference TRBV5-4 and TRBJ1-2 provide the parts outside the CDR3, is ETGVTQSPTHLIKTRGQQVTLRCSSQSGHNTVSWYQQALGQGPQFIFQYYREEENGRGNFPPRFSGLQFPNYSSELNVNALELDDSALYLCASSPTGSYYGYTFGSGTRLTVV.

The CDR3 DNA reads TGTGCCAGCTCACCACTGACAGGGAACAATCAGCCCCAGCATTTT. Its protein is CASSPLTGNNQPQHF. This chain links TRBV18 with TRBJ1-5; TRBD1 matches 7 bases. The CDR3 extends over 15 amino acids. J gave up 3 bases and V 1 base, and 3 bases lay outside the gene matches. Germline V lookup: CDR1 KGHSH, CDR2 LQKENI. The variable domain in full, with the rest retrieved from reference TRBV18 and TRBJ1-5, is NAGVMQNPRHLVRRRGQEARLRCSPMKGHSHVYWYRQLPEEGLKFMVYLQKENIIDESGMPKERFSAEFPKEGPSILRIQQVVRGDSAAYFCASSPLTGNNQPQHFGDGTRLSIL.

The V call is TRBV7-9, the J call TRBJ1-6; D is perhaps TRBD1 (5 bases). Trimming cost V 4 bases and J 7 bases, with 8 bases left between them. The CDR3 has 13 amino acids. Germline CDR1 and CDR2: SEHNR and FQNEAQ (reference sequence). CDR3 coding DNA: TGTGCCAGCAGCTCTAGACAGAATTCACCCCTCCACTTT. It is translated as CASSSRQNSPLHF.

This chain links TRBV24-1 with TRBJ2-5; 10 nucleotides match TRBD2. V trimming: 3 bases; J trimming: 4 bases; junction bases outside the gene matches: 4. The CDR3 contains 15 residues. Germline CDR1 and CDR2: KGHDR and SFDVKD. The CDR3 nucleotides read TGTGCCACCAGTGATGGCTCTAGCGGGGGAGAGACCCAGTACTTC. Its translation: CATSDGSSGGETQYF.

The chain carries TRBV9 and TRBJ2-5; TRBD2 matches 11 bases. This CDR3 is 17 amino acids long. V shed 0 bases, J shed 0 bases, and the junction held 4 bases outside the gene matches. CDR1 is SGDLS and CDR2 is YYNGEE in the germline V gene. The CDR3 DNA reads as TGTGCCAGCAGCGTAGGAGTAGCGGGGGGGTACCAAGAGACCCAGTACTTC. This codes for CASSVGVAGGYQETQYF.

The CDR3 is CAISESGQNYNEQFF. The CDR3 DNA follows: TGTGCCATCAGTGAGTCGGGGCAGAACTACAATGAGCAGTTCTTC. The chain joins TRBV10-3 to TRBJ2-1; maybe TRBD1 (5 bases). The V end was cut by 0 bases, the J end by 3 bases, with 9 bases between. This CDR3 has 15 residues. In germline, CDR1 is ENHRY, CDR2 SYGVKD.

The chain has TRBV4-3 and TRBJ1-2, with a weak D call TRBD1 (5 bases). Germline V gene data show CDR1 as LGHNA and CDR2 as YSLEER. The CDR3 runs 14 residues. V was cut by 0 bases and J by 3 bases, with 8 bases left in between. The CDR3: CASSQDPGHYGYTF. CDR3 nucleotides: TGCGCCAGCAGCCAAGATCCAGGGCACTATGGCTACACCTTC.

V and J are TRBV18 and TRBJ1-4; D gene uncertain. CDR3 length: 17 residues. Germline lookup yields CDR1 KGHSH and CDR2 LQKENI. The ends were cut back, 2 bases at V and 0 bases at J, with 13 bases in the middle. The CDR3 sequence is CASSPVTGGSTNEKLFF. The CDR3 DNA follows: TGTGCCAGCTCACCAGTTACGGGTGGTTCAACTAATGAAAAACTGTTTTTT.

This chain uses TRBV6-2 or TRBV6-3 with TRBJ1-2; D uncertain. Trimming left V 1 base short and J 2 bases short, with 14 bases between. This CDR3 region has 16 residues. Germline values: CDR1 MNHEY, CDR2 SVGEGT. CDR3 sequence reads: CASSYLQEPVNYGYTF. Here the CDR3 DNA reads TGTGCCAGCAGTTACTTGCAGGAGCCAGTCAACTATGGCTACACCTTC.

CDR3 residues: CASSSIGTTNEQFF. CDR3 nucleotides: TGCGCCAGCAGCTCAATCGGGACTACCAATGAGCAGTTCTTC. This rearrangement joins TRBV5-1 to TRBJ2-1, with TRBD2 identical over 7 bases. This CDR3 has 14 amino acids. Germline V CDR1 and CDR2: SGHRS, YFSETQ. V dropped 3 bases and J dropped 6; count of bases not matched to a gene: 6.

The chain is built from TRBV19 and TRBJ2-7; 8 bases fit TRBD1. Germline V CDR1 and CDR2: LNHDA, SQIVND (reference sequence). V gave up 1 base and J gave up 3 bases; unmatched junction bases: 5. The CDR3 has 15 residues. As DNA, the CDR3 is TGTGCCAGTAGTATAGCTCAGGGGGCGGACTACGAGCAGTACTTC. Amino acid sequence: CASSIAQGADYEQYF.

This sequence joins TRBV7-8 and TRBJ2-2; D is unclear. The CDR3 has 16 amino acids. Germline values: CDR1 SGHVS, CDR2 FQNEAQ. Trimming cost V 2 bases and J 1 base, with 11 bases left between them. The CDR3 region is CASSLFGPGNTGELFF. The CDR3 region has the DNA TGTGCCAGCAGCTTATTCGGACCCGGGAACACCGGGGAGCTGTTTTTT.

This clone has just one count. The chain couples TRBV2 to TRBJ1-1, with no clear D. Trimming cost V 5 bases and J 7 bases, with 11 bases left between them. The CDR3 has 12 amino acids. The germline gives CDR1 SNHLY, CDR2 FYNNEI. The CDR3 here is CASSPPMVEAFF. The CDR3 DNA reads TGTGCCAGCAGTCCCCCCATGGTTGAAGCTTTCTTT.

The rearrangement joins TRBV27 to TRBJ1-5; a possible D gene is TRBD1 (5 bases). This CDR3 spans 15 amino acids. V gave up 9 bases and J gave up 0 bases, with 15 bases separating them. Germline V lookup: CDR1 MNHEY, CDR2 SMNVEV (reference sequence). The CDR3 protein is CASGAGLYSNQPQHF. The CDR3 DNA follows: TGTGCCAGTGGCGCAGGGTTGTATAGCAATCAGCCCCAGCATTTT.

The CDR3, as DNA: TGTGCCAGCAGCTTTGGGGGGATGAGCAATCAGCCCCAGCATTTT. This translates into CASSFGGMSNQPQHF. The chain carries TRBV5-4 and TRBJ1-5; perhaps TRBD1 as D (5 bases). Looked up from germline, CDR1 is SGHNT and CDR2 is YYREEE (reference sequence). V was clipped by 2 bases and J by 1 base, with 10 bases between them. This CDR3 is built from 15 residues.

The chain carries TRBV6-5 and TRBJ2-7; 8 positions agree with TRBD1. The germline gives CDR1 MNHEY, CDR2 SVGAGI. The CDR3 loop spans 15 amino acids. The V gene end was trimmed by 6 bases and the J gene end by 4 bases; junction bases not matched to a gene: 11. DNA of the CDR3: TGTGCCAGCAGCGGGACCGGGACAGGACTTTACGAGCAGTACTTC. This translates into CASSGTGTGLYEQYF.

The rearrangement uses TRBV6-5 and TRBJ1-2, with a possible D match to TRBD1 (6 bases). Between the trimmed V and J ends, which lost 2 bases and 2 bases, there was a span of 9 bases. The germline V gene has CDR1 MNHEY and CDR2 SVGAGI. The CDR3 sequence is 14 residues long. The CDR3 DNA is TGTGCCAGCAGTTACCTAGGACAGAACTATGGCTACACCTTC. This codes for CASSYLGQNYGYTF.

The rearrangement links TRBV5-1 to TRBJ1-2; 7 bases line up with TRBD1. Trimming removed 4 bases from V and 1 base from J; junction bases left unmatched: 10. The CDR3 is 16 amino acids. From germline, CDR1 is SGHRS and CDR2 YFSETQ. In nucleotides, the CDR3 is TGCGCCAGCAGCGACGCCCCGAACAGGGGTAACTATGGCTACACCTTC. Encoded protein: CASSDAPNRGNYGYTF.

This sequence joins TRBV11-1 and TRBJ2-2; the match to TRBD1 covers 8 bases. The CDR3 extends over 15 amino acids. After removal of 1 base from V and 7 bases from J, the junction contained 5 bases not matched to a gene. Per germline, CDR1 SGHAT and CDR2 FQDESV (reference sequence). The chain's CDR3 is CASSLGTGMVGELFF. CDR3 DNA sequence: TGTGCCAGCAGCTTAGGGACAGGGATGGTCGGGGAGCTGTTTTTT.